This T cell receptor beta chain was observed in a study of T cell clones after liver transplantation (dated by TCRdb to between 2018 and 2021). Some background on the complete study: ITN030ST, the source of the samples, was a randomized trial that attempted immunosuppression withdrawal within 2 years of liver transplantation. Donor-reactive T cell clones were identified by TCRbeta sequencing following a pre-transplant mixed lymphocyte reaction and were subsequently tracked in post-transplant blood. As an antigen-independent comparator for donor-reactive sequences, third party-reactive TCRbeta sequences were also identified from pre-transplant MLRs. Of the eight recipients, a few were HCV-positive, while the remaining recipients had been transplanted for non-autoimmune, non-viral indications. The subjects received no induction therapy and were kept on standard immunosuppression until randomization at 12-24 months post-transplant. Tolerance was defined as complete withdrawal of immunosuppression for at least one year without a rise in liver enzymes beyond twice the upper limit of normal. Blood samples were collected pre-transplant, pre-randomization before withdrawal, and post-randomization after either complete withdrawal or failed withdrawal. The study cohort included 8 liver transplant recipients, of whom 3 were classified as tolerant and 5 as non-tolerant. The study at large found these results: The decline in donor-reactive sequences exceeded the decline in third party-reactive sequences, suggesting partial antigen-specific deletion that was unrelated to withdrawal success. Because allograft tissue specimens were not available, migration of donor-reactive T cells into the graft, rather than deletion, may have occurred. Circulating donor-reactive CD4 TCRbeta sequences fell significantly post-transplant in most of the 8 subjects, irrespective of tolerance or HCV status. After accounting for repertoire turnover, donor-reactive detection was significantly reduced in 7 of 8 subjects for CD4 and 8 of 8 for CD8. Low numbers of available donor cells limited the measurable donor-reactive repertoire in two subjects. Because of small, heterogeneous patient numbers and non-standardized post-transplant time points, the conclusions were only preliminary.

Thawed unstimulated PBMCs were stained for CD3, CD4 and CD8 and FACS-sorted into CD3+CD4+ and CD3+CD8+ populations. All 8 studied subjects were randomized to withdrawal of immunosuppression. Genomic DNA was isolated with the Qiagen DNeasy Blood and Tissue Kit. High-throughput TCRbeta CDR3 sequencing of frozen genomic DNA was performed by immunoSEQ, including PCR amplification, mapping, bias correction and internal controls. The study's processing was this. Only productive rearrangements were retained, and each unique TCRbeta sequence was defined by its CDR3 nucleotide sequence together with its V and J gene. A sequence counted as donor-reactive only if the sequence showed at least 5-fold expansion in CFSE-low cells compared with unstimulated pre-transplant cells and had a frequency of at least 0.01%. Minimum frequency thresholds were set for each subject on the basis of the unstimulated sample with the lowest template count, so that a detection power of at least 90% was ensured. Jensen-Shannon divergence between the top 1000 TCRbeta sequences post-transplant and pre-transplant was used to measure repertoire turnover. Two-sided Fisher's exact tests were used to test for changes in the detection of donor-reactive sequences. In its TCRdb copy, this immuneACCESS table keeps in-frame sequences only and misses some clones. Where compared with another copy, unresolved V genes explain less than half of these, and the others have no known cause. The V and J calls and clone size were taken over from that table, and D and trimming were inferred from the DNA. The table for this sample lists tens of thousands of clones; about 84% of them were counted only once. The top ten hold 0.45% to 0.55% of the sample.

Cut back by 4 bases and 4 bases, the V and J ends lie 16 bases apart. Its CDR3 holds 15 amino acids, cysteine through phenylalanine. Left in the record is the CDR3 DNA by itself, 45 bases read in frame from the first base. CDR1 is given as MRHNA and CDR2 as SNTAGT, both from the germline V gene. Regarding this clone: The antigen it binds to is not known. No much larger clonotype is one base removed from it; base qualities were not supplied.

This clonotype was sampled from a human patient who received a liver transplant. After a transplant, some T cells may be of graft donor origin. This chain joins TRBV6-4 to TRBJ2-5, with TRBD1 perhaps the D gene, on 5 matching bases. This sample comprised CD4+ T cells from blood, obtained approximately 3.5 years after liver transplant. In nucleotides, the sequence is TGTGCCAGCAGTGTGACAGCTCTCCCGGGAGAGACCCAGTACTTC. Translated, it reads CASSVTALPGETQYF.